This T cell receptor (beta chain) was identified in a study of lymphopenia after photon versus proton radiotherapy. Findings of the study overall: After the lymphocyte nadir, photon-treated repertoires showed oligoclonal expansion, especially of CD8+ Temra cells. Photon-treated patients lost naive T cells and TCR diversity; proton-treated stayed stable.

CDR3 length: 14 residues. From germline, CDR1 is SGHAT and CDR2 FQNNGV. Deletions cut 6 bases from V and 2 bases from J, with 8 bases between. Points on this clone: Its target is unknown.

Assay: immunoSEQ multiplex PCR; the TCRdb copy retains only in-frame clones and omits some. The table lists about 70,000 clones, 80% to 90% of them singletons, with under 14% in the top ten. V and J are TRBV11-2 and TRBJ1-6, with a weak D call TRBD1 (6 bases). The sample consisted of peripheral blood, taken from a patient treated with proton-based radiotherapy. This clonotype originated in an elderly man with esophageal cancer. This CDR3 reads CASSRTAYNSPLHF. DNA of the CDR3: TGTGCCAGCAGTCGGACAGCCTATAATTCACCCCTCCACTTT.